These T cell receptor beta chains were read from a single sample in a study of cytomegalovirus exposure and HLA in healthy donors. This table comes from immunoSEQ multiplex PCR, and its TCRdb copy is limited to in-frame clones, with some not included. The table lists roughly 98,000 clones, about 88% of them singletons. Sequenced input: PBMCs. The receptors were sampled from a man younger than 35 in good health and CMV-seropositive. Each CDR3 is given with its conserved first and last residue. D genes are given only for firm matches. Expanded clones are given a class, and other clones once, few, many or no size at all.

V gene	D gene	clone size	J gene	CDR3 protein	CDR3 DNA
TRBV11-1	-	-	TRBJ2-7	CASSRSGGRSVVYEQYF	TGTGCCAGCAGTCGTTCAGGGGGGCGCTCCGTCGTGTACGAGCAGTACTTC
TRBV7-2	-	-	TRBJ2-1	CASSFNSRYEQFF	TGTGCCAGCAGCTTTAATTCGCGGTATGAGCAGTTCTTC
TRBV11-2	-	-	TRBJ1-2	CASSLLGADGYTF	TGTGCCAGCAGCTTATTGGGGGCGGATGGCTACACCTTC
TRBV27	-	-	TRBJ2-7	CASSLFPSSYEQYF	TGTGCCAGCAGTTTATTCCCCAGCTCCTACGAGCAGTACTTC
TRBV6-1	-	-	TRBJ1-3	CASSPGTGGNTIYF	TGTGCCAGCAGTCCGGGGACTGGAGGAAACACCATATATTTT
TRBV10-2	TRBD1	once	TRBJ2-7	CASSESNPVGGNEQYF	TGCGCCAGCAGTGAGTCGAATCCCGTAGGGGGCAACGAGCAGTACTTC
TRBV2	-	-	TRBJ2-3	CASSVSVTESSTDTQYF	TGTGCCAGCAGTGTATCGGTTACGGAGTCTAGCACAGATACGCAGTATTTT
TRBV4-2	-	-	TRBJ2-7	CASSQVRVPYEQYF	TGTGCCAGCAGCCAAGTTCGAGTTCCCTACGAGCAGTACTTC
TRBV12-5	-	-	TRBJ2-7	CASGLVGAGAVYEQYF	TGTGCTAGTGGTTTGGTAGGGGCGGGGGCCGTCTACGAGCAGTACTTC
TRBV4-2	-	-	TRBJ2-1	CASSLTSGTPSYNEQFF	TGTGCCAGCAGCCTAACCTCAGGTACCCCCTCCTACAATGAGCAGTTCTTC
TRBV27	-	-	TRBJ2-3	CASSSGADTQYF	TGTGCCAGCAGTTCAGGGGCAGATACGCAGTATTTT
TRBV5-4	TRBD2	-	TRBJ2-1	CASSFGTSGGYEQFF	TGTGCCAGCAGCTTCGGGACTAGCGGGGGGTACGAGCAGTTCTTC
TRBV28	-	few	TRBJ1-2	CASRYSANYGYTF	TGTGCCAGCAGATACAGTGCCAACTATGGCTACACCTTC
TRBV18	TRBD1	-	TRBJ2-2	CASSPPERSQGVGELFF	TGTGCCAGCTCACCACCTGAAAGGTCCCAGGGGGTCGGGGAGCTGTTTTTT
TRBV13	TRBD2	few	TRBJ2-2	CASSSPPGLAITGELFF	TGTGCCAGCAGCTCCCCCCCGGGACTAGCCATCACCGGGGAGCTGTTTTTT
TRBV2	TRBD2	-	TRBJ2-1	CASSEGLAEYNEQFF	TGTGCCAGCAGTGAAGGACTAGCGGAGTACAATGAGCAGTTCTTC
TRBV5-1	-	-	TRBJ1-2	CASSPTDFYGYTF	TGCGCCAGCAGCCCGACGGACTTCTATGGCTACACCTTC
TRBV4-1	-	-	TRBJ1-1	CASSQVENTEAFF	TGCGCCAGCAGCCAAGTAGAAAACACTGAAGCTTTCTTT
TRBV19	-	few	TRBJ1-2	CASSMAQGLGYTF	TGTGCCAGTAGTATGGCTCAGGGGCTGGGCTACACCTTC
TRBV11-2	-	-	TRBJ2-1	CASSLLAPGSSYNEQFF	TGTGCCAGCAGCTTATTAGCCCCCGGGAGCTCCTACAATGAGCAGTTCTTC
TRBV29-1	-	-	TRBJ2-2	CSVTDRTGELFF	TGCAGCGTGACTGACAGAACCGGGGAGCTGTTTTTT
TRBV19	-	-	TRBJ1-1	CASSIRGDGTEAFF	TGTGCCAGTAGTATTCGGGGGGACGGCACTGAAGCTTTCTTT
TRBV2	-	-	TRBJ2-5	CASNAGNGETQYF	TGTGCCAGCAATGCAGGGAACGGAGAGACCCAGTACTTC
TRBV4-3	-	-	TRBJ2-3	CASSQELLRDNLDTDTQYF	TGCGCCAGCAGCCAAGAGCTCCTCCGGGACAACCTCGACACAGATACGCAGTATTTT
TRBV20-1	TRBD1	-	TRBJ2-2	CSAPDRGKLFF	TGCAGTGCTCCTGACAGGGGGAAGCTGTTTTTT
TRBV5-4	-	-	TRBJ2-4	CASSFRGSGLDIQYF	TGTGCCAGCTCCTTTAGAGGGAGTGGGCTTGACATTCAGTACTTC
TRBV5-4	TRBD2	few	TRBJ2-1	CASSLDSGSFGNEQFF	TGTGCCAGCAGCTTGGATAGCGGGAGTTTTGGCAATGAGCAGTTCTTC
TRBV18	-	-	TRBJ2-3	CASSPMGGDTQYF	TGTGCCAGCTCACCTATGGGGGGAGATACGCAGTATTTT
TRBV12-5	-	-	TRBJ2-3	CASGLGRLHTDTQYF	TGTGCTAGTGGTTTGGGAAGACTTCACACAGATACGCAGTATTTT
TRBV6-5	-	-	TRBJ2-3	CASSSGIDTDTQYF	TGTGCCAGCAGTAGCGGAATAGACACAGATACGCAGTATTTT
TRBV4-1	TRBD2	once	TRBJ2-7	CASSQGAGVFGSYEQYF	TGCGCCAGCAGCCAAGGTGCGGGAGTGTTCGGATCCTACGAGCAGTACTTC
TRBV5-5	TRBD1	-	TRBJ1-2	CASSLEPGQFFDTF	TGTGCCAGCAGCTTAGAACCGGGACAGTTTTTCGACACCTTC
TRBV19	-	-	TRBJ1-3	CASIRGVGSGNTIYF	TGTGCCAGTATTAGGGGCGTCGGCTCTGGAAACACCATATATTTT
TRBV27	TRBD1	-	TRBJ2-2	CASSSGQGGGGELFF	TGTGCCAGCAGTTCAGGACAGGGAGGCGGCGGGGAGCTGTTTTTT
TRBV5-1	TRBD2	-	TRBJ2-3	CASSPLAGLLTDTQYF	TGCGCCAGCAGCCCACTAGCGGGACTACTCACAGATACGCAGTATTTT
TRBV9	TRBD1	-	TRBJ1-2	CASSESLTGGGNYGYTF	TGTGCCAGCAGCGAGAGCCTCACAGGGGGGGGAAACTATGGCTACACCTTC
TRBV19	TRBD1	-	TRBJ2-7	CASSGQGMGPYEQYF	TGTGCCAGTAGCGGACAGGGAATGGGCCCCTACGAGCAGTACTTC
TRBV6-1	-	-	TRBJ2-5	CASTNPQETQYF	TGTGCCAGCACTAATCCCCAAGAGACCCAGTACTTC
TRBV6-1	TRBD2	-	TRBJ2-3	CASSVLAGTDTQYF	TGTGCCAGCAGTGTACTAGCGGGCACAGATACGCAGTATTTT
TRBV18	-	-	TRBJ2-2	CASSPSGTGELFF	TGTGCCAGCTCACCTTCCGGCACCGGGGAGCTGTTTTTT
TRBV19	-	-	TRBJ1-5	CASTHSNQPQHF	TGTGCCAGTACGCACTCTAATCAGCCCCAGCATTTT
TRBV7-2	TRBD2	-	TRBJ2-7	CASSLSGRISYEQYF	TGTGCCAGCAGCTTAAGCGGGAGGATCTCCTACGAGCAGTACTTC
TRBV4-3	-	-	TRBJ1-2	CASSQVVRDNVYGYTF	TGCGCCAGCAGCCAAGTCGTCCGGGACAACGTCTATGGCTACACCTTC
TRBV5-1	TRBD1	-	TRBJ2-7	CASSSDRGISYEQYF	TGCGCCAGCAGCTCTGACAGGGGGATCTCCTACGAGCAGTACTTC
TRBV7-3	TRBD1	once	TRBJ2-1	CASSLTGQTYNEQFF	TGTGCCAGCAGCTTAACGGGACAGACATACAATGAGCAGTTCTTC